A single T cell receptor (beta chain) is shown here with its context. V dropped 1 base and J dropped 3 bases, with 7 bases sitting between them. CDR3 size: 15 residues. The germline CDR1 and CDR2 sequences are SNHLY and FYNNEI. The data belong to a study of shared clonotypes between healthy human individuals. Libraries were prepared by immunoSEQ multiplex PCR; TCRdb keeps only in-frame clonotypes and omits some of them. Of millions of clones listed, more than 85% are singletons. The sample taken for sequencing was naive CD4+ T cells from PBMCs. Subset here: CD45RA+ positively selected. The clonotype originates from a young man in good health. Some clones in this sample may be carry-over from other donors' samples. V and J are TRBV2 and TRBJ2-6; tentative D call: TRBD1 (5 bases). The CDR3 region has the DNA TGTGCCAGCAGTGAAGTGACAGTTGGGGCCAACGTCCTGACTTTC. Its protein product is CASSEVTVGANVLTF.